This T cell receptor beta chain was captured by sequencing in a study of radiation and T cells in renal cell carcinoma. Study conclusions and caveats: Top tumor clonotypes rose in blood 2 weeks post-radiation, then contracted.

Profiled with immunoSEQ multiplex PCR; TCRdb holds only in-frame clones, not every one. The sample contains more than 60,000 clones, less than 90% of which appear only once. Turning to this clone: Its antigen is as yet unknown.

J gave up 1 base and V 5 bases, and 7 bases lay outside the gene matches. The CDR3 has 18 residues. Germline assignment: CDR1 MDHEN and CDR2 SYDVKM. Time point here: blood 4 weeks post-SBRT, at nephrectomy. The treatment here: 15 Gy SBRT to primary tumor, nephrectomy 4 weeks later. Nephrectomy followed 15 Gy stereotactic body radiation by 4 weeks. This specimen consisted of blood, obtained from a patient whose treatment included radiotherapy and nephrectomy. This receptor was obtained from an older woman with renal cell carcinoma. The chain links TRBV28 to TRBJ2-3, with TRBD2 identical over 15 bases. CDR3 sequence reads: CASSRGLAGGLGTDTQYF. The CDR3 nucleotides read TGTGCCAGCAGTCGCGGACTAGCGGGAGGGCTAGGCACAGATACGCAGTATTTT.